The 17 T cell receptor beta chains presented below share a single source sample, sequenced in a study of CD8 T cells in Susac syndrome. cDNA came from approximately 0.5 to 1 ug RNA primed by random hexamers. TCRdb reprocessed the immunoSEQ multiplex PCR reads with MiXCR, giving one entry per CDR3 protein. The table has 70,000 to 100,000 distinct CDR3 sequences, about 96% seen once. The sequenced sample was CD8+ T cells from PBMCs. The receptors here all came from a human donor with Susac syndrome.

V is TRBV20-1 and J is TRBJ2-7, with D possibly being TRBD1 or TRBD2 (6 bases each). The CDR3 has 12 amino acids. Per the germline V gene, CDR1 is DFQATT and CDR2 is SNEGSKA (reference sequence). Between the trimmed V and J ends, which lost 5 bases and 6 bases, there was a span of 14 bases. CDR3 amino acids: CSASQGGPEQYF. CDR3 coding DNA: TGCAGTGCTTCTCAAGGGGGGCCCGAGCAGTACTTC.

The chain combines TRBV20-1 with TRBJ2-2; D possibly corresponds to TRBD1 (5 bases). Trimming took 3 bases from V and 4 from J, leaving 9 bases between them. CDR1 and CDR2 from the germline V gene are DFQATT and SNEGSKA (reference sequence). The CDR3 has 13 residues. The DNA for the CDR3 is TGCAGTGCTAGTGACAGTTTCACCGGGGAGCTGTTTTTT. Translation gives CSASDSFTGELFF.

The chain carries TRBV28 and TRBJ2-7; D may be TRBD2 (5 bases). V gave up 6 bases and J gave up 0 bases, with 15 bases separating them. The CDR3 loop spans 15 amino acids. Germline V gives CDR1 MDHEN, CDR2 SYDVKM. DNA for the CDR3: TGTGCCAGCAGGTATCACCTGGAGGACTCCTACGAGCAGTACGTC. It yields the protein CASRYHLEDSYEQYV.

This clonotype was recorded only once. The chain combines TRBV15 with TRBJ1-1; D is undetermined. The CDR3 contains 13 residues. V was trimmed by 0 bases and J by 6 bases, leaving 8 bases between them. Per the germline V gene, CDR1 is LNHNV and CDR2 is YYDKDF (reference sequence). The CDR3 reads CATSRDLQAEAFF. CDR3 nucleotides: TGTGCCACCAGCAGAGATCTTCAGGCTGAAGCTTTCTTT.

The rearrangement joins TRBV18 to TRBJ2-2; 7 bases fit TRBD1. Unmatched junction bases numbered 10, after V lost 6 bases and J lost 0 bases. The CDR3 is 17 residues long. Germline V gene sequence: CDR1 KGHSH, CDR2 LQKENI. DNA of the CDR3: TGTGCCAGCTCCCAAGGCCCGGGACAGCCGAACACCGGGGAGCTGTTTTTT. Its translation: CASSQGPGQPNTGELFF.

This clonotype was recorded only once. The chain recombines TRBV20-1 with TRBJ2-7; 11 bases are a match to TRBD1. The CDR3 sequence is 16 residues long. Germline-derived CDR1 and CDR2 are DFQATT and SNEGSKA (reference sequence). V dropped 1 base and J dropped 2; count of bases not matched to a gene: 7. In nucleotides, the CDR3 is TGCAGTGCTAGAGTGTCCGGGACAGGGGGTACCTACGAGCAGTACTTC. As protein: CSARVSGTGGTYEQYF.

This chain joins TRBV29-1 and TRBJ1-2; D not resolved. The germline gives CDR1 SQVTM, CDR2 ANQGSEA. This CDR3 is built from 13 residues. V was clipped by 7 bases and J by 4 bases, with 16 bases between them. In nucleotides, the CDR3 is TGCAGCGCCGAAGCCCGGCAGCCCTATGGCTACACCTTC. It yields the protein CSAEARQPYGYTF.

The chain carries TRBV7-9 and TRBJ2-5, with TRBD1 matching over 7 bases. The length of the CDR3 is 17 residues. Germline CDR1 is SEHNR and CDR2 is FQNEAQ (reference sequence). The ends lost 4 bases at V and 5 bases at J; junction bases unmatched: 16. CDR3 coding DNA: TGTGCCAGCAGCTCCAACCTACGACAGGGAAGGAGGGAGACCCAGTACTTC. Translation gives CASSSNLRQGRRETQYF.

V usage is TRBV15 and J usage is TRBJ1-1; D is undetermined. Trimming removed 0 bases from V and 5 bases from J, with 16 bases in between. The germline V gene encodes CDR1 LNHNV and CDR2 YYDKDF (reference sequence). This CDR3 has 16 amino acids. In DNA form, the CDR3 reads TGTGCCACCAGCAGAGATGTACCTAGGGTCGGGACTGAAGCTTTCTTT. Translated, it gives CATSRDVPRVGTEAFF.

This clonotype was observed a handful of times. V is TRBV27 and J is TRBJ2-2; D call uncertain. In germline, CDR1 is MNHEY, CDR2 SMNVEV (reference sequence). V was clipped by 6 bases and J by 2 bases, with 16 bases between them. The CDR3 has 16 amino acids. The CDR3 reads CASRRPSVSNTGELFF. As DNA, the CDR3 is TGTGCCAGCAGACGCCCCAGCGTTTCCAACACCGGGGAGCTGTTTTTT.

The chain recombines TRBV30 with TRBJ1-1; weak D call: TRBD1 (6 bases). Between the trimmed V and J ends, which lost 3 bases and 3 bases, there was a span of 8 bases. Germline V gene data show CDR1 as GTSNPN and CDR2 as SVGIG (reference sequence). This CDR3 is built from 12 residues. The CDR3 DNA sequence: TGTGCCTGGAGAGGGGGATACACTGAAGCTTTCTTT. Translated: CAWRGGYTEAFF.

The V gene is TRBV27, the J gene TRBJ1-5; 10 bases agree with TRBD1. This CDR3 has 14 residues. Trimming at V came to 6 bases and at J to 6 bases, leaving 5 bases not matched to a gene. From germline, CDR1 is MNHEY and CDR2 SMNVEV (reference sequence). The chain's CDR3 is CASSWTGGGQPQHF. The CDR3 nucleotides are TGTGCCAGCAGCTGGACAGGGGGAGGTCAGCCCCAGCATTTT.

This sequence joins TRBV12-3 or TRBV12-4 and TRBJ2-1; D is undetermined. V was pared by 6 bases and J by 7 bases, with 10 bases between. The CDR3 length is 12 residues. The CDR3 loop is CASSAVLNEQFF. In nucleotides, the CDR3 is TGTGCCAGCAGCGCGGTTCTTAATGAGCAGTTCTTC.

The rearrangement joins TRBV7-9 to TRBJ2-1; no clear D. Per germline, CDR1 SEHNR and CDR2 FQNEAQ (reference sequence). Trimming removed 1 base from V and 0 bases from J, with 7 bases in between. The CDR3 is made up of 15 amino acids. In DNA form, the CDR3 reads TGTGCCAGCAGCTTAGTAGGGCTCTCCTACAATGAGCAGTTCTTC. It yields the protein CASSLVGLSYNEQFF.

CDR3 sequence reads: CATSGPLAGVYNEQFF. Here the CDR3 DNA reads TGTGCCACCAGTGGTCCACTAGCGGGAGTATACAATGAGCAGTTCTTC. The rearrangement uses TRBV24-1 and TRBJ2-1, with 11 bases identical to TRBD2. V was clipped by 5 bases and J by 4 bases; unmatched bases: 6. The germline CDR1 and CDR2 sequences are KGHDR and SFDVKD. CDR3 size: 16 residues.

This chain joins TRBV5-1 and TRBJ2-1; 8 nucleotides match TRBD2. Germline V gene lookup returns CDR1 SGHRS and CDR2 YFSETQ. This CDR3 has 17 residues. V was pared by 3 bases and J by 2 bases, with 10 bases of the junction left unmatched. CDR3 protein: CASSWPREGRAYNEQFF. CDR3 bases: TGCGCCAGCAGCTGGCCTCGGGAGGGTAGGGCCTACAATGAGCAGTTCTTC.

CDR3 nucleotides: TGTGCCAGCAGCTTGGACGGCGGCTCTGGAAACACCATATATTTT. Its protein product is CASSLDGGSGNTIYF. The chain couples TRBV7-3 to TRBJ1-3; D gene ambiguous. From germline, CDR1 is SGHTA and CDR2 FQGTGA. The CDR3 sequence is 15 residues long. V lost 3 bases to trimming and J lost 0 bases, with 9 bases between them.